This T cell receptor beta chain was recorded in a study of radiotherapy plus CTLA-4 blockade in lung cancer. Study as a whole: Objective responses arose in about 18% of patients, and approximately 30% experienced disease control. The study, taken as a whole, reports: Dynamics of early blood T cell clones, together with interferon-beta, were reportedly the best predictors of response. Some TCR clones had been derived from tumors. These clones expanded in peripheral blood after radiotherapy plus ipilimumab.

This CDR3 is built from 14 residues. CDR1 LNHDA and CDR2 SQIVND come from the germline V gene (reference sequence). V shed 9 bases and J 4 bases; nucleotides not matched to a gene: 5. Profiling relied on immunoSEQ multiplex PCR, and the TCRdb table lists in-frame clones only, not all of them. The data contain about 85,000 clones, 75% to 90% of them singletons. As concerns this clone: As yet, its antigen is unknown.

People whose metastatic non-small-cell lung cancer was chemo-refractory got focal radiation along with CTLA-4 blockade by ipilimumab. Sequenced material: peripheral blood, taken from a patient treated with radiotherapy plus ipilimumab. The V gene is TRBV19, the J gene TRBJ2-5, with 13 positions matching TRBD2. The TCR comes from a human donor with non-small cell lung cancer who had a partial response to radiotherapy plus ipilimumab. The CDR3: CASRTSGSGETQYF. CDR3 sequence (DNA): TGTGCCAGCAGGACTAGCGGGAGTGGAGAGACCCAGTACTTC.